Listed below are T cell receptor beta chains from one sample, sequenced in a study of blood T cells in healthy people across ages. MiXCR, applied by TCRdb to the 5' RACE reads, yields one record per CDR3 protein. This sample yields around 990,000 distinct CDR3 sequences, of which 35% to 45% are seen a single time; around 12% belongs to the top ten. Source material: blood. These receptors came from a man between 18 and 35 years old in good health. Both conserved end residues are part of each CDR3. The D gene is left open where the match is weak. The listing skips clone size in some rows; elsewhere it reads once, few, many or a size class.

size: NA; V: TRBV6-1; D: NA; J: TRBJ2-5; length: 16; DNA: TGTGCCAGCAGTGACTGGGAGGGGGATATCCAAGAGACCCAGTACTTC; CDR3: CASSDWEGDIQETQYF
size: NA; V: TRBV20-1; D: NA; J: TRBJ1-5; length: 12; DNA: TGCAGTGCTAGAAGACTCGGCCAGCCCCAGCATTTT; CDR3: CSARRLGQPQHF
size: NA; V: TRBV5-1; D: TRBD2; J: TRBJ2-7; length: 16; DNA: TGCGCCAGCAGCCAAACATCCGGGACGGGGGGTTACGAGCAGTACTTC; CDR3: CASSQTSGTGGYEQYF
size: NA; V: TRBV5-1; D: TRBD1; J: TRBJ1-1; length: 14; DNA: TGCGCCAGCAGCTATACACAGGGGAGCACTGAAGCTTTCTTT; CDR3: CASSYTQGSTEAFF
size: NA; V: TRBV3-1; D: NA; J: TRBJ1-2; length: 14; DNA: TGTGCCAGTGCCGAGGGTGGGGGTACCTATGGCTACACCTTC; CDR3: CASAEGGGTYGYTF
size: few; V: TRBV25-1; D: TRBD1; J: TRBJ1-2; length: 19; DNA: TGTGCCAGCAGTGACCTCCGGGACAGGGGTGCGACGTCGGACTATGGCTACACCTTC; CDR3: CASSDLRDRGATSDYGYTF
size: NA; V: TRBV29-1; D: TRBD1; J: TRBJ2-7; length: 13; DNA: TGCAGCGTACGGACAGGGTTGACCTACGAGCAGTACTTC; CDR3: CSVRTGLTYEQYF
size: NA; V: TRBV20-1; D: NA; J: TRBJ2-1; length: 17; DNA: TGCAGCTACCGGCAAATTCCCGCGGGGAGCTCCTACAATGAGCAGTTCTTC; CDR3: CSYRQIPAGSSYNEQFF
size: NA; V: TRBV5-1; D: TRBD2; J: TRBJ2-5; length: 14; DNA: TGCGCCAGCAGCTTGGTTCTAGCGGTAGAGACCCAGTACTTC; CDR3: CASSLVLAVETQYF
size: few; V: TRBV29-1; D: TRBD1; J: TRBJ1-1; length: 14; DNA: TGCAGCGTTCCCTCAGGGGGGGCGAACACTGAAGCTTTCTTT; CDR3: CSVPSGGANTEAFF
size: NA; V: TRBV30; D: TRBD1; J: TRBJ2-1; length: 14; DNA: TGTGCCTGGAGGGTTAGTAGACAGGGGCATGAGCAGTTCTTC; CDR3: CAWRVSRQGHEQFF
size: NA; V: TRBV6-1; D: TRBD2; J: TRBJ2-1; length: 18; DNA: TGTGCCAGCAGTCAACTGGGACGAGCGGGGGGCCGACCCAATGAGCAGTTCTTC; CDR3: CASSQLGRAGGRPNEQFF
size: NA; V: TRBV4-3; D: TRBD1; J: TRBJ1-1; length: 15; DNA: TGCGCCAGCAACCAAGCGACAGGGTTCGGAGGTGAAGCTTTCTTT; CDR3: CASNQATGFGGEAFF
size: few; V: TRBV15; D: NA; J: TRBJ2-1; length: 15; DNA: TGTGCCACCAGCAGAGATCAGCAGTCCTACAATGAGCAGTTCTTC; CDR3: CATSRDQQSYNEQFF
size: few; V: TRBV20-1; D: TRBD2; J: TRBJ2-1; length: 15; DNA: TGCAGTGCTAGAGGGAGAGCGGGGGGAAACAATGAGCAGTTCTTC; CDR3: CSARGRAGGNNEQFF
size: few; V: TRBV12-3/TRBV12-4; D: NA; J: TRBJ1-1; length: 15; DNA: TGTGCCAGCACCCCGTTGGGTAGGGGTTGGGATGAAGCTTTCTTT; CDR3: CASTPLGRGWDEAFF
size: NA; V: TRBV27; D: NA; J: TRBJ1-6; length: 15; DNA: TGTGCCAGCAGTTTATCGCTGGGAACTAATTCACCCCTCCACTTT; CDR3: CASSLSLGTNSPLHF
size: many; V: TRBV20-1; D: NA; J: TRBJ1-6; length: 15; DNA: TGCAGTGCTAGAGATCTTGGGGAAGGATATTCACCCCTCCACTTT; CDR3: CSARDLGEGYSPLHF
size: NA; V: TRBV20-1; D: NA; J: TRBJ2-4; length: 14; DNA: TGCAGTGCAGGACCCAGGGGAGCCAAAAACATTCAGTACTTC; CDR3: CSAGPRGAKNIQYF